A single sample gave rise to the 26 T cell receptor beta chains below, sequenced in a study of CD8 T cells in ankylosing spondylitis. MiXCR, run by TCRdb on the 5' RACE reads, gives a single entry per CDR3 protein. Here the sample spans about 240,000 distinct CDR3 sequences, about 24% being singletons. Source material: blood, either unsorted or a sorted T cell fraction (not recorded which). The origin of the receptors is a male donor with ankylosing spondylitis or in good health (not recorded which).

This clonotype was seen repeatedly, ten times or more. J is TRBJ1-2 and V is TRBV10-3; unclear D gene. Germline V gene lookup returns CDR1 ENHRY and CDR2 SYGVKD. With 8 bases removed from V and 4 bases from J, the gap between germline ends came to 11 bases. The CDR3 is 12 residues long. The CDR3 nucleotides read TGTGCCATCGGAAGGGATAGCTATGGCTACACCTTC. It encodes CAIGRDSYGYTF.

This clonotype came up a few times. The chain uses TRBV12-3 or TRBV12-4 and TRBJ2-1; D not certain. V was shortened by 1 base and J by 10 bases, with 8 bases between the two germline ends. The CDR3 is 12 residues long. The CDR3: CASSLGRREQFF. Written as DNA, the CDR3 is TGTGCCAGCAGTTTAGGTCGCAGGGAGCAGTTCTTC.

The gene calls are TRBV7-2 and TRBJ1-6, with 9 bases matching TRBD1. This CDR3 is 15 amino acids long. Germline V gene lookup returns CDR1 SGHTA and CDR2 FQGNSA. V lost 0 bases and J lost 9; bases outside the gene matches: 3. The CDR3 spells CASSLAGQGASPLHF. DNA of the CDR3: TGTGCCAGCAGCTTAGCGGGACAGGGAGCTTCACCCCTCCACTTT.

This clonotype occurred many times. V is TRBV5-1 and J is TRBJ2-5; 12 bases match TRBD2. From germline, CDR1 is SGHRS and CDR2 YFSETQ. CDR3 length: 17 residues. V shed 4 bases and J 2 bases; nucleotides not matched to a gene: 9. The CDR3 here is CASSPGLAGWVQETQYF. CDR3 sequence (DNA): TGCGCCAGCAGCCCCGGACTAGCGGGGTGGGTACAAGAGACCCAGTACTTC.

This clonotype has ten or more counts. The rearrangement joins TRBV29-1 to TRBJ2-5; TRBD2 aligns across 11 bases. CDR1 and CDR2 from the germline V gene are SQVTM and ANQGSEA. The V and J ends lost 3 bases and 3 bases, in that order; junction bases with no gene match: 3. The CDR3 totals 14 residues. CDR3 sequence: CSVDASGGKETQYF. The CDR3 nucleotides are TGCAGCGTTGATGCTAGCGGGGGGAAAGAGACCCAGTACTTC.

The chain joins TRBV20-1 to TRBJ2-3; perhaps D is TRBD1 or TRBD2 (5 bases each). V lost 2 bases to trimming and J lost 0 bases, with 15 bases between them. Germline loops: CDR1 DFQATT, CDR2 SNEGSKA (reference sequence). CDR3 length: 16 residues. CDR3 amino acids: CSARREGTTSTDTQYF. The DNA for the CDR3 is TGCAGTGCTAGAAGGGAAGGGACCACTAGCACAGATACGCAGTATTTT.

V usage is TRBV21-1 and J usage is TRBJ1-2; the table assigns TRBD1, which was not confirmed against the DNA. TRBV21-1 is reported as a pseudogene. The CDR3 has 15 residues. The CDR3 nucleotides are TGTGCCAGCAGCAAAGGAAACAGGGTTAACTATGGCTACACCTTC. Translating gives CASSKGNRVNYGYTF.

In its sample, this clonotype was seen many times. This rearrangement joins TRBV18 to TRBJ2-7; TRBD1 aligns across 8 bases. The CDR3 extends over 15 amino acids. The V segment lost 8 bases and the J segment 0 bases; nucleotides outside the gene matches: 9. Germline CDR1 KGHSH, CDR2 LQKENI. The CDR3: CASQPGTGSSYEQYF. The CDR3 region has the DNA TGTGCCAGCCAACCCGGGACAGGAAGCTCCTACGAGCAGTACTTC.

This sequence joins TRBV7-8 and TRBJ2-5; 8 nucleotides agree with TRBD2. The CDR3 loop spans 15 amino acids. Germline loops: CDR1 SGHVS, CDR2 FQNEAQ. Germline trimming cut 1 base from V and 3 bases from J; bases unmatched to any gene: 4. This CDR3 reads CASSLVGLGEETQYF. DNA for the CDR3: TGTGCCAGCAGCTTAGTGGGACTAGGAGAAGAGACCCAGTACTTC.

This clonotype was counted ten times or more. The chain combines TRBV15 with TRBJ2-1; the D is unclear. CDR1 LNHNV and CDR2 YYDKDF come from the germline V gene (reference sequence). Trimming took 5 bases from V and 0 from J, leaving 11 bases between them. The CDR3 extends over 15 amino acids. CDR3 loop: CATSGRRSSYNEQFF. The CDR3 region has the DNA TGTGCCACCAGCGGACGACGGAGCTCCTACAATGAGCAGTTCTTC.

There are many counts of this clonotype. The CDR3 bases are TGCAGCGGACGTGAGGACAGGGACGTCTACGAGCAGTACTTC. Its protein is CSGREDRDVYEQYF. The chain recombines TRBV20-1 with TRBJ2-7; 8 nucleotides agree with TRBD1. The CDR3 covers 14 residues. Germline V CDR1 and CDR2: DFQATT, SNEGSKA (reference sequence).

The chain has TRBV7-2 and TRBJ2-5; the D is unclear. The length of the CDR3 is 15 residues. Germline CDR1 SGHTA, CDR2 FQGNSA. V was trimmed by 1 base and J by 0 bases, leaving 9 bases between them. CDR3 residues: CASSLVVVYQETQYF. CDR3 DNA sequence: TGTGCCAGCAGCTTAGTGGTGGTGTACCAAGAGACCCAGTACTTC.

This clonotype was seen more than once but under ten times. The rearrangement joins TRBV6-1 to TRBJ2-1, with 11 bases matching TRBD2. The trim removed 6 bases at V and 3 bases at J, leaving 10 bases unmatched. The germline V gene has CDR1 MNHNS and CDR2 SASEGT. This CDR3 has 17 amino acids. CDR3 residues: CASRIAGGPGYYNEQFF. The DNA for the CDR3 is TGTGCCAGCAGAATAGCGGGGGGGCCTGGGTACTACAATGAGCAGTTCTTC.

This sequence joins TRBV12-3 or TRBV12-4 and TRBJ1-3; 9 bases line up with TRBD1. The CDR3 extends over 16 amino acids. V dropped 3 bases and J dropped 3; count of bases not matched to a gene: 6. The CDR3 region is CASSFGGTGNGNTIYF. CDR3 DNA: TGTGCCAGCAGTTTCGGGGGGACAGGGAATGGAAACACCATATATTTT.

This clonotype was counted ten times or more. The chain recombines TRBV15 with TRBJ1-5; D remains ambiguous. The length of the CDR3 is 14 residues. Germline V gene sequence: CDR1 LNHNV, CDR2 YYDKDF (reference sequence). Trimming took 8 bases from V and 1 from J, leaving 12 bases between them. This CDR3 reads CATYTGVSNQPQHF. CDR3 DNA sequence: TGTGCCACCTACACCGGGGTCAGCAATCAGCCCCAGCATTTT. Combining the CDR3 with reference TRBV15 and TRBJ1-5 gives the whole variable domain DAMVIQNPRYQVTQFGKPVTLSCSQTLNHNVMYWYQQKSSQAPKLLFHYYDKDFNNEADTPDNFQSRRPNTSFCFLDIRSPGLGDTAMYLCATYTGVSNQPQHFGDGTRLSIL.

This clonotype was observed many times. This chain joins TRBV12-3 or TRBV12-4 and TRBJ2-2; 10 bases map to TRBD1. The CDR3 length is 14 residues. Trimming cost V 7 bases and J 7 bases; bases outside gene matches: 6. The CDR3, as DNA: TGTGCCAGCATCACGACAGGGGGCAGCGGGGAGCTGTTTTTT. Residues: CASITTGGSGELFF.

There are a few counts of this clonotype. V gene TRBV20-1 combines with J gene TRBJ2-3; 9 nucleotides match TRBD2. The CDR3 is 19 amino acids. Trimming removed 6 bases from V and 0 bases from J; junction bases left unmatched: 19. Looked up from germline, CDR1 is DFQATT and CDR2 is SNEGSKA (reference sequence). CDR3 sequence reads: CSAPTSGDPFGFSTDTQYF. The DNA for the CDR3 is TGCAGTGCCCCGACTAGCGGCGACCCCTTTGGGTTTAGCACAGATACGCAGTATTTT.

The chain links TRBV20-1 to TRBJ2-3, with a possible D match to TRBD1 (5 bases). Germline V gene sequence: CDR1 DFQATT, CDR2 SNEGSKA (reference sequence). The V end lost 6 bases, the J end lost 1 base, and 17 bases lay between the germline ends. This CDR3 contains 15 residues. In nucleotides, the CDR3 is TGCAGTGCCCGGTTTGGGGCAGGTGGCACAGATACGCAGTATTTT. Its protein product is CSARFGAGGTDTQYF.

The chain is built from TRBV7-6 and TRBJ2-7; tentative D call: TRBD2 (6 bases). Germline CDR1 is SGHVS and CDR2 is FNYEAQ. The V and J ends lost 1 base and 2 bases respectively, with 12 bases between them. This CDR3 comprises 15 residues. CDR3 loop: CASSLEAGSTYEQYF. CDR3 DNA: TGTGCCAGCAGCTTAGAGGCGGGGTCGACCTACGAGCAGTACTTC.

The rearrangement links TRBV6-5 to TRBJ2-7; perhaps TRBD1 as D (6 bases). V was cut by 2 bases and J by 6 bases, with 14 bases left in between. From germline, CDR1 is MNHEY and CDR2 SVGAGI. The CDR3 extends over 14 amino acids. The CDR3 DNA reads TGTGCCAGCAGTTACGACAGGATCTGGGCCGAGCAGTACTTC. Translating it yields CASSYDRIWAEQYF.

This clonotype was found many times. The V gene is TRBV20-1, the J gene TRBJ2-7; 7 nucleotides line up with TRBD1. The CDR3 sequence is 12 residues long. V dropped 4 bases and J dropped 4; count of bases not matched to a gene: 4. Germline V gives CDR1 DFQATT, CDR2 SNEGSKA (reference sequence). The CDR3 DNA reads TGCAGTGCTAAGGGACAGATTTACGAGCAGTACTTC. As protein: CSAKGQIYEQYF.

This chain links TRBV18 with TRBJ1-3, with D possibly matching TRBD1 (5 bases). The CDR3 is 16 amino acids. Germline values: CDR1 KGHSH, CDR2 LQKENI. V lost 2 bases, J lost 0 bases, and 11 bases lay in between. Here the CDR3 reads CASSPSQGSSGNTIYF. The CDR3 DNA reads TGTGCCAGCTCACCATCCCAGGGCTCCTCTGGAAACACCATATATTTT.

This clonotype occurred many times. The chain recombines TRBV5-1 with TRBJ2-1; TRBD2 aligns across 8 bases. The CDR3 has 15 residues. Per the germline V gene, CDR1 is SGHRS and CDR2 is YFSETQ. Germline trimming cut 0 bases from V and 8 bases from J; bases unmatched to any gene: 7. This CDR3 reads CASSLVLAGLDEQFF. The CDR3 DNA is TGCGCCAGCAGCTTGGTGCTAGCGGGCCTCGATGAGCAGTTCTTC.

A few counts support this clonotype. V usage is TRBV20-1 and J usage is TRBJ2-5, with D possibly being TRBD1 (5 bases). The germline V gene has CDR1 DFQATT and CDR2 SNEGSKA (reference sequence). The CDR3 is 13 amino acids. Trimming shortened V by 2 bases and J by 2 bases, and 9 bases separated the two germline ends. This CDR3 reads CSARIQGQETQYF. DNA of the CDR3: TGCAGTGCTAGAATCCAGGGACAAGAGACCCAGTACTTC.

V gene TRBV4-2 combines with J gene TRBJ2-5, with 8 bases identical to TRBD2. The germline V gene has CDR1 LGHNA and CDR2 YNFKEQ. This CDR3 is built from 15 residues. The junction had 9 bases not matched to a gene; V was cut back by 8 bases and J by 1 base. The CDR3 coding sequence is TGTGCCAGCGGGGGCCTAACTAGCGGCCAAGAGACCCAGTACTTC. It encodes CASGGLTSGQETQYF.

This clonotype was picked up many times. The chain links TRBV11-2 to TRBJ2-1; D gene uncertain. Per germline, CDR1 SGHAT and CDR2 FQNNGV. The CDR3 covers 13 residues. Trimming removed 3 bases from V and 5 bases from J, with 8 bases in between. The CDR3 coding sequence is TGTGCCAGCAGCTTCTACAGAAACAATGAGCAGTTCTTC. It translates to CASSFYRNNEQFF.